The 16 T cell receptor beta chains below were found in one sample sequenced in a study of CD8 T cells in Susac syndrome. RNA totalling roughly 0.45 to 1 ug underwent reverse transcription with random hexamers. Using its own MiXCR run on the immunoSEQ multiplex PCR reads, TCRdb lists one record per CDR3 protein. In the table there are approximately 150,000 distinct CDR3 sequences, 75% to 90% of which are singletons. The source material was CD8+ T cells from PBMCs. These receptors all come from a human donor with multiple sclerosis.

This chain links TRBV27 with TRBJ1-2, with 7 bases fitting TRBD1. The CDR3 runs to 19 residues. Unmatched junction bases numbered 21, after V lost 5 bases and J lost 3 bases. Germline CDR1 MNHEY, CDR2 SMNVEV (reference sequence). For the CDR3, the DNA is TGTGCCAGCAGTACAGACGGACTTTTGACAGGGTCAGGGGACTATGGCTACACCTTC. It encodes CASSTDGLLTGSGDYGYTF.

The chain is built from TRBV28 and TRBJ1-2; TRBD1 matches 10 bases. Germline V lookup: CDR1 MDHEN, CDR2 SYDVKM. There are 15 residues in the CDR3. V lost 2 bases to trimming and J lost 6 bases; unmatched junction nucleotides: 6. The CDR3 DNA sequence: TGTGCCAGCAGTTTAACCCTCGGACAGGGGGATGGCTACACCTTC. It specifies CASSLTLGQGDGYTF.

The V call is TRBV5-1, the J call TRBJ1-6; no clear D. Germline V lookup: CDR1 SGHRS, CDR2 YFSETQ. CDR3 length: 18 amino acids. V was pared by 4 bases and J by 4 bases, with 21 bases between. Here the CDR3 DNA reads TGCGCCAGCAGCCTGGACGGCCCAAAGGGCTATTATAATTCACCCCTCCACTTT. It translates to CASSLDGPKGYYNSPLHF.

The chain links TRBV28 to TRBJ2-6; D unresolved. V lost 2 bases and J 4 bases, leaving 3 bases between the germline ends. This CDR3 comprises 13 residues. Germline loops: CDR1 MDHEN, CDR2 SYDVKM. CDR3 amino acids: CASSLRGANVLTF. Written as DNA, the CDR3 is TGTGCCAGCAGTTTACGGGGGGCCAACGTCCTGACTTTC.

For the CDR3, the DNA is TGTGCCAGCAGTGAAGCGCTTCTGGTAGCGGTCTTTGAGTATTTT. It is translated as CASSEALLVAVFEYF. The chain combines TRBV2 with TRBJ2-3; weak D call: TRBD2 (6 bases). CDR1 is SNHLY, CDR2 FYNNEI, per germline. With 0 bases removed from V and 13 bases from J, the gap between germline ends came to 20 bases. The CDR3 extends over 15 amino acids.

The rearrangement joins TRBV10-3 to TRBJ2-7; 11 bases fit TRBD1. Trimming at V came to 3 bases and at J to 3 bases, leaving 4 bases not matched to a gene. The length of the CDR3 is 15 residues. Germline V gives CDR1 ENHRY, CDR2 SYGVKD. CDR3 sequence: CAISEGQGAIYEQYV. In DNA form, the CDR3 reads TGTGCCATCAGTGAAGGACAGGGGGCGATCTACGAGCAGTACGTC.

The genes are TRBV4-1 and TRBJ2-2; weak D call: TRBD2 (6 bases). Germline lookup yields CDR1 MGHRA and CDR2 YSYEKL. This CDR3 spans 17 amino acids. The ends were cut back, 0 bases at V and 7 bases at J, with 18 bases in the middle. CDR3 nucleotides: TGCGCCAGCAGCCAAGATATGGTTCATCGGGGAGGCGGGGAGCTGTTTTTT. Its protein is CASSQDMVHRGGGELFF.

Written as DNA, the CDR3 is TGTGCCAGCACCCTAGGGGGTTCGGACACTGAAGCTTTCTTT. Translating gives CASTLGGSDTEAFF. The V gene is TRBV27, the J gene TRBJ1-1, with D tentatively TRBD1 (6 bases). V lost 7 bases and J lost 3, with 15 bases in between. The CDR3 consists of 14 residues. Germline V CDR1 and CDR2: MNHEY, SMNVEV (reference sequence).

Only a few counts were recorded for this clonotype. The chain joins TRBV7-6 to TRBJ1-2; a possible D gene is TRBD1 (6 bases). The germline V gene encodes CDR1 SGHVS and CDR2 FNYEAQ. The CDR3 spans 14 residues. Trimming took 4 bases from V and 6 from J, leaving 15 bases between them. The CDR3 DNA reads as TGTGCCAGCAGCTCCGGACAGCCGTATGATGGCTACACCTTC. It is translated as CASSSGQPYDGYTF.

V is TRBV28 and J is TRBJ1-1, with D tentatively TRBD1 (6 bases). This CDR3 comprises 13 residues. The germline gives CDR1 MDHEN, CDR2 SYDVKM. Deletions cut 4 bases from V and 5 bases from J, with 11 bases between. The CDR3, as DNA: TGTGCCAGCAGTTGGGACATAGGGACTGAAGCTTTCTTT. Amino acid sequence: CASSWDIGTEAFF.

DNA for the CDR3: TGTGCCAGCGGTGGCTCCCGGGGCGATGAGCAGTTCTTC. Residues: CASGGSRGDEQFF. V gene TRBV9 combines with J gene TRBJ2-1; D is perhaps TRBD1 or TRBD2 (5 bases each). Trimming left V 7 bases short and J 8 bases short, with 16 bases between. This CDR3 comprises 13 residues. Germline V gives CDR1 SGDLS, CDR2 YYNGEE.

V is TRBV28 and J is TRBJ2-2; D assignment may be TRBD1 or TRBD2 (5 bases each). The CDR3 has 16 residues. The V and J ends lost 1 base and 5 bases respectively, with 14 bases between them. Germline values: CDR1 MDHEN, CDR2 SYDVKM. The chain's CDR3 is CASSLYPRDRTGELFF. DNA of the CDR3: TGTGCCAGCAGTTTATATCCCAGGGACCGGACCGGGGAGCTGTTTTTT.

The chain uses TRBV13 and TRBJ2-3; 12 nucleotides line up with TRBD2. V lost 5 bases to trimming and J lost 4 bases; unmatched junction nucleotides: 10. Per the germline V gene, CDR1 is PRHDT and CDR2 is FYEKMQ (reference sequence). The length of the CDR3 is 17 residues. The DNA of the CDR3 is TGTGCCAGCAGCATGGGGATACTAGCGGGAGGCGCAGATACGCAGTATTTT. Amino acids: CASSMGILAGGADTQYF.

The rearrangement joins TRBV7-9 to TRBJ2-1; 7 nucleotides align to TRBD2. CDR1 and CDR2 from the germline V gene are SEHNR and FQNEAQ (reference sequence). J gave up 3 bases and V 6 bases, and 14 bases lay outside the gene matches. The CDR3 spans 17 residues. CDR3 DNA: TGTGCCAGCAGTTCCTCACCCAGCGGGGAACTCTACAATGAGCAGTTCTTC. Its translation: CASSSSPSGELYNEQFF. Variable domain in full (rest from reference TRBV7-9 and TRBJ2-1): DTGVSQNPRHKITKRGQNVTFRCDPISEHNRLYWYRQTLGQGPEFLTYFQNEAQLEKSRLLSDRFSAERPKGSFSTLEIQRTEQGDSAMYLCASSSSPSGELYNEQFFGPGTRLTVL.

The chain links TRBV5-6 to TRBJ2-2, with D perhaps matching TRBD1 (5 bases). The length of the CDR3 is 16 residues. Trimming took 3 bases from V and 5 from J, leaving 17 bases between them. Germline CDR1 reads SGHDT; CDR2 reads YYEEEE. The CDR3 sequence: CASSSKWTYTTGELFF. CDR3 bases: TGTGCCAGCAGCTCTAAGTGGACATATACAACCGGGGAGCTGTTTTTT.

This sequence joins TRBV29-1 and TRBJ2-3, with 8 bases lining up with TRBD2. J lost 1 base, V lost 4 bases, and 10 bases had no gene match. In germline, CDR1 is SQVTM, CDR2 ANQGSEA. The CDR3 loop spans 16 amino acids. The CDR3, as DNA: TGCAGCGTTGTAGAAGTCTGGACTAGCCGCACAGATACGCAGTATTTT. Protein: CSVVEVWTSRTDTQYF.